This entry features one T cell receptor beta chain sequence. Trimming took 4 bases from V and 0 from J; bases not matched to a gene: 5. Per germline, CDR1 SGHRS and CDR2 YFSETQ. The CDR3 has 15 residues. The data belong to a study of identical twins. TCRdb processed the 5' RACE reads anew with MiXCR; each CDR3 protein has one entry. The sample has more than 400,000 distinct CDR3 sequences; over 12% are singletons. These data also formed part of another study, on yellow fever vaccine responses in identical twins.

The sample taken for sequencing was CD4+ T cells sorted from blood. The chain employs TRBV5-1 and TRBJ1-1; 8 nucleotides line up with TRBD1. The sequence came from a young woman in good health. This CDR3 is CASSTRTGMNTEAFF. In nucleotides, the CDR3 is TGCGCCAGCAGCACCCGGACAGGGATGAACACTGAAGCTTTCTTT.